Listed here are 13 T cell receptor beta chains from one sample, sequenced in a study of T cells after yellow fever vaccination. TCRdb itself ran the 5' RACE reads through MiXCR, one entry per CDR3 protein. Here the sample spans 78,000 or so distinct CDR3 sequences, 7.3% being singletons. The material was CD8+ T cells sorted from PBMCs, obtained roughly 10 days after the first yellow fever vaccination. The receptors were gathered from a man aged 18 to 30 who received the YFV17D yellow fever vaccine.

This clonotype was detected ten times or more. The rearrangement joins TRBV12-3 or TRBV12-4 to TRBJ2-1; D may be TRBD1 (7 bases). Between the trimmed V and J ends, which lost 5 bases and 8 bases, there was a span of 19 bases. This CDR3 comprises 15 residues. The CDR3 DNA reads TGTGCCAGCAGTGGGAGGACAGGCGAAGGGGATGAGCAGTTCTTC. Residues: CASSGRTGEGDEQFF.

This clonotype was counted at least ten times. The chain couples TRBV5-1 to TRBJ2-1; no reliable D call. Trimming shortened V by 0 bases and J by 2 bases, and 9 bases separated the two germline ends. Germline V gene lookup returns CDR1 SGHRS and CDR2 YFSETQ. CDR3 length: 15 residues. The CDR3 reads CASSLGHLTYNEQFF. CDR3 DNA sequence: TGCGCCAGCAGCTTGGGGCACCTCACCTACAATGAGCAGTTCTTC.

As to this clonotype: A read error may be the cause here, since a much bigger clone is one base away. V is TRBV15 and J is TRBJ2-6; no firm D call. The germline CDR1 and CDR2 sequences are LNHNV and YYDKDF (reference sequence). The ends were cut back, 4 bases at V and 0 bases at J, with 13 bases in the middle. There are 17 residues in the CDR3. The CDR3 DNA reads TGTGCCACCAGCACCACCACCATGTACTCTGGGGCCAACGTCCTGACTTTC. It codes for CATSTTTMYSGANVLTF.

This clonotype came up a few times. The genes are TRBV7-9 and TRBJ1-1; a possible D gene is TRBD1 (5 bases). V was clipped by 3 bases and J by 11 bases, with 16 bases between them. Germline loops: CDR1 SEHNR, CDR2 FQNEAQ (reference sequence). CDR3 size: 13 residues. The CDR3 is CASSFDIGGKAFF. CDR3 coding DNA: TGTGCCAGCAGCTTTGACATCGGGGGAAAGGCTTTCTTT.

This clonotype was detected many times. V and J are TRBV12-3 or TRBV12-4 and TRBJ1-4, with TRBD1 matching 9 bases. This CDR3 has 16 residues. V gave up 6 bases and J gave up 7 bases; unmatched junction bases: 12. The chain's CDR3 is CASRSRQGVNPEKLFF. The CDR3 nucleotides read TGTGCCAGCAGGTCCAGACAGGGGGTGAATCCTGAAAAACTGTTTTTT.

The chain joins TRBV4-1 to TRBJ1-2; TRBD1 might be the D (5 bases). Trimming pared 4 bases from V and 2 bases from J, leaving 14 bases between. The CDR3 is 15 amino acids. Per the germline V gene, CDR1 is MGHRA and CDR2 is YSYEKL. CDR3 residues: CASSPTAEGNYGYTF. The DNA of the CDR3 is TGCGCCAGCAGCCCCACCGCGGAGGGGAACTATGGCTACACCTTC.

Ten or more counts support this clonotype. V is TRBV21-1 and J is TRBJ2-3; the table assigns TRBD1, which was not confirmed against the DNA. TRBV21-1 is described as a pseudogene. This CDR3 is built from 18 residues. The CDR3 DNA is TGTGCCAGCAGCCACGCCCGGATGTATAGGTATCGCACAGATACGCAGTATTTT. This encodes CASSHARMYRYRTDTQYF.

Only a few counts were recorded for this clonotype. The chain uses TRBV5-1 and TRBJ1-1, with D uncertain. Trimming pared 4 bases from V and 0 bases from J, leaving 7 bases between. This CDR3 comprises 13 residues. Germline lookup yields CDR1 SGHRS and CDR2 YFSETQ. The CDR3 sequence is CASSLTMNTEAFF. Written as DNA, the CDR3 is TGCGCCAGCAGCCTGACCATGAACACTGAAGCTTTCTTT. The complete variable domain, with remaining parts taken from reference TRBV5-1 and TRBJ1-1, reads KAGVTQTPRYLIKTRGQQVTLSCSPISGHRSVSWYQQTPGQGLQFLFEYFSETQRNKGNFPGRFSGRQFSNSRSEMNVSTLELGDSALYLCASSLTMNTEAFFGQGTRLTVV.

The sample holds a few counts of this clonotype. CDR3 loop: CASSEFYSSSTDTQYF. The CDR3 region has the DNA TGCGCCAGCAGTGAGTTTTACAGTTCTAGCACAGATACGCAGTATTTT. The chain joins TRBV10-2 to TRBJ2-3; D is unclear. V was clipped by 1 base and J by 0 bases, with 11 bases between them. CDR1 and CDR2 from the germline V gene are WSHSY and SAAADI. The CDR3 length is 16 residues.

This clonotype was recorded many times. The chain links TRBV4-3 to TRBJ2-1; D is unresolved. Trimming cost V 0 bases and J 0 bases, with 9 bases left between them. The length of the CDR3 is 16 residues. Germline V gives CDR1 LGHNA, CDR2 YSLEER. DNA for the CDR3: TGCGCCAGCAGCCAAGATCTGGTGAGCTCCTACAATGAGCAGTTCTTC. The encoded protein is CASSQDLVSSYNEQFF.

This clonotype was seen repeatedly, ten times or more. This chain connects TRBV10-3 to TRBJ1-5; maybe TRBD1 (5 bases). The CDR3 is made up of 15 amino acids. Trimming left V 0 bases short and J 2 bases short, with 8 bases between. CDR1 and CDR2 (germline): ENHRY, SYGVKD. CDR3 DNA: TGTGCCATCAGTGAGTCTACGGGGGGCAATCAGCCCCAGCATTTT. This sequence encodes CAISESTGGNQPQHF.

The CDR3 nucleotides read TGCGCCAGCAGCCCCCCTCGCATCGGGGGGCACTCTAACACTGAAGCTTTCTTT. Its translation: CASSPPRIGGHSNTEAFF. The chain carries TRBV5-1 and TRBJ1-1; D may be TRBD1 (6 bases). The CDR3 sequence is 18 residues long. Trimming stripped 4 bases from V and 2 bases from J, with 24 bases between. Germline V gene sequence: CDR1 SGHRS, CDR2 YFSETQ.

This clonotype was recorded at least ten times. The chain combines TRBV11-2 with TRBJ1-4; TRBD1 is a possible D gene (5 bases). The CDR3 sequence is 14 residues long. The V gene lost 1 base and the J gene lost 7 bases, with 10 bases spanning the gap. Per the germline V gene, CDR1 is SGHAT and CDR2 is FQNNGV. CDR3 DNA: TGTGCCAGCAGCTTAGCTGGGGCGGCTGAAAAACTGTTTTTT. Encoded protein: CASSLAGAAEKLFF. Drawing the rest from reference TRBV11-2 and TRBJ1-4, the complete variable domain is EAGVAQSPRYKIIEKRQSVAFWCNPISGHATLYWYQQILGQGPKLLIQFQNNGVVDDSQLPKDRFSAERLKGVDSTLKIQPAKLEDSAVYLCASSLAGAAEKLFFGSGTQLSVL.